The entry below describes one TCR beta chain. V was cut by 6 bases and J by 11 bases, with 19 bases left in between. This CDR3 has 13 amino acids. Germline V gene sequence: CDR1 LNHNV, CDR2 YYDKDF (reference sequence). This record belongs to a study of blood T cell repertoires in COVID-19. Overall study: Material from acute and convalescent COVID-19 was sourced from the United States, Italy and Spain. PBMCs, B-cell-depleted T cells, or T cells were the source of the cDNA or gDNA that made up the material.

Original methodology: For nucleated cells, counts were estimated from reference gene primer amplification. Generated by immunoSEQ multiplex PCR, the TCRdb table keeps only in-frame clones and is missing some. The DNA gave D and trimming, while V, J and clone size come from that table. The sample has around 300,000 clones, about 86% seen once. The V gene is TRBV15, the J gene TRBJ1-1; D gene ambiguous. Sequencing was carried out using peripheral blood. This TCR came from a man aged 25 to 45 with active or convalescent COVID-19. DNA of the CDR3: TGTGCCACCAGTTCTAGAGAAGATCGGCGGGCTTTCTTT. It yields the protein CATSSREDRRAFF.